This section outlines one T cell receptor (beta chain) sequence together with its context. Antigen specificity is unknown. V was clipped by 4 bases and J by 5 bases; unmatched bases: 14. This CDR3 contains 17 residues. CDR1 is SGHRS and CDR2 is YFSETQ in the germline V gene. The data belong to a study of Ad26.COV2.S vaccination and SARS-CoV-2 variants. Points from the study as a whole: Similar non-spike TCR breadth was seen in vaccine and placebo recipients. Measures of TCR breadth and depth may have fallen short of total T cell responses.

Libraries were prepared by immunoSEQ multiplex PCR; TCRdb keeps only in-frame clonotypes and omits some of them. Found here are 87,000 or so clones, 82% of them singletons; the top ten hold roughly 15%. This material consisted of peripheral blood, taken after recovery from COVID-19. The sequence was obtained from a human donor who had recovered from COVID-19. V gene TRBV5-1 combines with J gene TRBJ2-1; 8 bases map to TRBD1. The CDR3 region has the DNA TGCGCCAGCAGCCTAGGACAGGGAGGTTTGACCCACAATGAGCAGTTCTTC. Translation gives CASSLGQGGLTHNEQFF.